This T cell receptor (beta chain) derives from a study of T cells in Graves' hyperthyroidism and ophthalmopathy. Researchers amplified the TCR beta CDR3 regions from RNA transcripts. A set of HTBI primers served as the primers for a first-round RT-PCR of the TCR CDR3. TCRdb processed the multiplex PCR reads anew with MiXCR; each CDR3 protein has one entry. This sample has roughly 700,000 distinct CDR3 sequences, with 30% to 40% found just once. V gave up 0 bases and J gave up 0 bases, with 9 bases separating them. Per germline, CDR1 DFQATT and CDR2 SNEGSKA (reference sequence). The CDR3 sequence is 16 residues long.

The TCR originated in a woman aged 40 to 50 with Graves' hyperthyroidism. Sample: blood. The chain links TRBV20-1 to TRBJ1-6; D unresolved. As DNA, the CDR3 is TGCAGTGCTAGAGATCCCACCTCCTCCTATAATTCACCCCTCCACTTT. Its protein product is CSARDPTSSYNSPLHF.